The sequence of this TCR beta chain was determined in a study of blood T cell repertoires in COVID-19. Study overall: From T cells, B-cell-depleted T cells, or PBMCs came the material, which was cDNA or gDNA.

Per the germline V gene, CDR1 is SEHNR and CDR2 is FQNEAQ (reference sequence). With V trimmed by 3 bases and J by 7 bases, 13 bases remained unmatched. CDR3 length: 16 amino acids. In the authors' workflow: It was from reference gene primer amplification that nucleated cell counts were estimated. Sequencing was performed with immunoSEQ multiplex PCR; in TCRdb, only in-frame clones are kept and a portion is missing. V and J calls and clone size are those listed in that table; D and trimming were worked out from the DNA. The table shows around 310,000 clones, with approximately 90% occurring only once.

The chain employs TRBV7-9 and TRBJ2-7; 9 bases agree with TRBD1. The TCR originated in a woman between 50 and 59 years old with active or convalescent COVID-19. Sequencing was carried out using peripheral blood. The CDR3 protein is CASSFPSSQGAREQYF. The CDR3 DNA is TGTGCCAGCAGCTTCCCGAGTTCACAGGGGGCTCGAGAGCAGTACTTC.